The 15 T cell receptor beta chains below all came from one sample that was sequenced in a study of blood T cell repertoires in COVID-19 (dated by TCRdb to the early 2020s). Library preparation was by the immunoSEQ multiplex PCR assay. In its TCRdb copy, this immuneACCESS table keeps in-frame sequences only and misses some clones. Where compared with another copy, unresolved V genes explain less than half of these, and the others have no known cause. Here the sample has 13,000 to 15,000 clones; over 80% occur a single time. The top ten clones comprise 6% to 9% of the sample. Sequencing was done on a sample of peripheral blood. The source of these receptors is a human donor with active COVID-19. The donor label of this sample is uncertain.

The chain links TRBV9 to TRBJ2-7; D is possibly TRBD1 (6 bases). Trimming took off 0 bases at V and 6 bases at J, with 19 bases between the two ends. Germline CDR1 is SGDLS and CDR2 is YYNGEE. The CDR3 runs 16 residues. The DNA for the CDR3 is TGTGCCAGCAGCGTAGCCCTCCGGACAGTTGCTAGCGAGCAGTACTTC. Residues: CASSVALRTVASEQYF.

The chain has TRBV19 and TRBJ2-3; TRBD2 matches 9 bases. Losses at the gene ends were 2 bases for V and 3 bases for J; bases not matched to a gene: 3. Germline CDR1 LNHDA, CDR2 SQIVND (reference sequence). CDR3 length: 15 amino acids. The CDR3 reads CASSISGGWTDTQYF. The DNA of the CDR3 is TGTGCCAGTAGTATAAGCGGGGGGTGGACAGATACGCAGTATTTT.

Concerning this clone itself: One junction end disagrees with the germline gene, perhaps due to a read error. The CDR3 DNA follows: TGTGCCAGTAGTACCATCACTAGCGGGGGTCATCCCGATTTT. It codes for CASSTITSGGHPDF. This sequence joins TRBV19 and TRBJ2-3; 11 bases align to TRBD2. This CDR3 contains 14 residues. Germline V gene lookup returns CDR1 LNHDA and CDR2 SQIVND (reference sequence).

The V call is TRBV6-1, the J call TRBJ2-1; TRBD2 matches 8 bases. J lost 15 bases, V lost 2 bases, and 6 bases had no gene match. The length of the CDR3 is 12 residues. Germline V CDR1 and CDR2: MNHNS, SASEGT. CDR3 in DNA: TGTGCCAGCAGTGAATATGAGCGGGAGTCGTTCTTC. Its protein is CASSEYERESFF.

This clone appeared once. Written as DNA, the CDR3 is TGTGCCAGCAGCTTGAGAAGCGGAAACAATGAGCAGTTCTTC. It codes for CASSLRSGNNEQFF. The rearrangement uses TRBV5-4 and TRBJ2-1, with D possibly TRBD2 on 5 matching bases. CDR1 is SGHNT and CDR2 is YYREEE in the germline V gene (reference sequence). V lost 1 base and J lost 5, with 10 bases in between. The CDR3 loop spans 14 amino acids.

J is TRBJ2-3 and V is TRBV19, with TRBD2 identical over 7 bases. Losses at the gene ends were 0 bases for V and 4 bases for J; bases not matched to a gene: 4. The CDR3 contains 15 residues. Germline V lookup: CDR1 LNHDA, CDR2 SQIVND (reference sequence). The CDR3 sequence is CASSIDGLAADTQYF. For the CDR3, the DNA is TGTGCCAGTAGTATAGACGGTCTAGCGGCAGATACGCAGTATTTT.

The chain employs TRBV9 and TRBJ2-7; the match to TRBD1 covers 8 bases. J lost 3 bases, V lost 4 bases, and 9 bases had no gene match. CDR1 and CDR2 from the germline V gene are SGDLS and YYNGEE. The CDR3 has 15 residues. The CDR3 loop is CASSQGQGLNYEQYF. The CDR3 DNA follows: TGTGCCAGCAGCCAAGGACAGGGTCTGAACTACGAGCAGTACTTC.

The genes are TRBV7-2 and TRBJ1-3; D unclear. The germline gives CDR1 SGHTA, CDR2 FQGNSA. Trimming stripped 2 bases from V and 2 bases from J, with 7 bases between. The CDR3 is made up of 14 amino acids. In nucleotides, the CDR3 is TGTGCCAGCAGCTTACAAGCGGCTGGAAACACCATATATTTT. It encodes CASSLQAAGNTIYF.

The genes are TRBV11-3 and TRBJ2-2, with TRBD2 matching over 9 bases. Unmatched junction bases numbered 9, after V lost 2 bases and J lost 5 bases. The CDR3 spans 17 residues. Germline CDR1 SGHNT, CDR2 YENEEA. CDR3 sequence (DNA): TGTGCCAGCAGCTTACTGGGCGGGAGGGCCCGAACCGGGGAGCTGTTTTTT. Translating gives CASSLLGGRARTGELFF.

The chain uses TRBV12-3 or TRBV12-4 and TRBJ2-1, with 9 bases identical to TRBD2. The V and J ends lost 9 bases and 2 bases, in that order; junction bases with no gene match: 2. The CDR3 extends over 13 amino acids. CDR3: CASLAGAYNEQFF. The CDR3 DNA reads as TGTGCCAGTTTAGCGGGGGCCTACAATGAGCAGTTCTTC.

The V and J genes are TRBV5-8 and TRBJ2-7; 10 bases are a match to TRBD2. The V gene's germline CDR1 is SGHTS and CDR2 YDEGEE. The CDR3 length is 15 residues. V was pared by 2 bases and J by 7 bases, with 9 bases of the junction left unmatched. The CDR3 sequence is CASSFLTSGLREQYF. The DNA of the CDR3 is TGTGCCAGCAGCTTCTTGACTAGCGGGTTGAGAGAGCAGTACTTC.

The chain links TRBV4-1 to TRBJ2-7; 11 bases line up with TRBD1. Germline values: CDR1 MGHRA, CDR2 YSYEKL. The ends lost 0 bases at V and 6 bases at J; junction bases unmatched: 13. The CDR3 covers 18 residues. CDR3 protein: CASSQDLRDRGVLAEQYF. CDR3 in DNA: TGCGCCAGCAGCCAAGACCTCCGGGACAGGGGGGTCCTAGCCGAGCAGTACTTC.

The chain employs TRBV6-2 or TRBV6-3 and TRBJ2-1; no reliable D call. Trimming stripped 0 bases from V and 6 bases from J, with 6 bases between. Germline CDR1 MNHEY, CDR2 SVGEGT. This CDR3 has 13 residues. The CDR3 loop reads CASSYSTGNEQFF. The CDR3 DNA reads as TGTGCCAGCAGTTACTCTACGGGCAATGAGCAGTTCTTC.

The rearrangement joins TRBV19 to TRBJ2-7; the match to TRBD2 covers 7 bases. The CDR3 contains 14 residues. The V gene's germline CDR1 is LNHDA and CDR2 SQIVND (reference sequence). Unmatched junction bases numbered 10, after V lost 8 bases and J lost 3 bases. The CDR3 DNA reads as TGTGCCAGTCGGGGGGACCCCCAGGACTACGAGCAGTACTTC. Translating it yields CASRGDPQDYEQYF. The full variable domain, completed using reference TRBV19 and TRBJ2-7, is DGGITQSPKYLFRKEGQNVTLSCEQNLNHDAMYWYRQDPGQGLRLIYYSQIVNDFQKGDIAEGYSVSREKKESFPLTVTSAQKNPTAFYLCASRGDPQDYEQYFGPGTRLTVT.

This CDR3 reads CASSRDSSSYEQYF. In DNA form, the CDR3 reads TGCGCCAGCAGCCGGGACTCGAGCTCCTACGAGCAGTACTTC. This chain joins TRBV5-1 and TRBJ2-7; possible D gene TRBD2, 6 bases. The V end lost 4 bases, the J end lost 0 bases, and 11 bases lay between the germline ends. Germline CDR1 SGHRS, CDR2 YFSETQ. The CDR3 is 14 residues long.